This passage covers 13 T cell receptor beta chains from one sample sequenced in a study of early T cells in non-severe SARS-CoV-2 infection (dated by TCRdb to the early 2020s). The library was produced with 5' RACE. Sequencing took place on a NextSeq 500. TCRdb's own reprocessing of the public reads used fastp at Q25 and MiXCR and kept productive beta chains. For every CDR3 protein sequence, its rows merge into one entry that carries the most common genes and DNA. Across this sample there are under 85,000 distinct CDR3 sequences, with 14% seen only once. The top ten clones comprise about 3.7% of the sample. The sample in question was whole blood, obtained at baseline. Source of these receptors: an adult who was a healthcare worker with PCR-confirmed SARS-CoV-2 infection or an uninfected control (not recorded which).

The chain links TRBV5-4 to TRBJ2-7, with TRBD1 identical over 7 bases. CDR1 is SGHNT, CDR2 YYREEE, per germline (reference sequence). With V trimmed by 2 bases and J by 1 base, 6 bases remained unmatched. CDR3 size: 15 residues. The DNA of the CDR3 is TGTGCCAGCAGCTTCGGACAGGCCTTATCCTACGAGCAGTACTTC. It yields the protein CASSFGQALSYEQYF.

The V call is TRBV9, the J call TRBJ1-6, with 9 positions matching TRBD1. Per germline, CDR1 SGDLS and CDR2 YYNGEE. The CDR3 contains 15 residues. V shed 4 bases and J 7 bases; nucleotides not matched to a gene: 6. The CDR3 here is CASSLQGALNSPLHF. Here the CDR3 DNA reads TGTGCCAGCAGCCTACAGGGGGCCCTAAATTCACCCCTCCACTTT. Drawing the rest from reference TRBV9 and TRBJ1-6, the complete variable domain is DSGVTQTPKHLITATGQRVTLRCSPRSGDLSVYWYQQSLDQGLQFLIQYYNGEERAKGNILERFSAQQFPDLHSELNLSSLELGDSALYFCASSLQGALNSPLHFGNGTRLTVT.

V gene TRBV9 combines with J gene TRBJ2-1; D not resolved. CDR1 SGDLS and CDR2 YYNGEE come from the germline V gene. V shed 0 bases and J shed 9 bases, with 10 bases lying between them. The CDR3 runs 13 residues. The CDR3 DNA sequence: TGTGCCAGCAGCGTAGGGGGTAGTGGTGAGCAGTTCTTC. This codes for CASSVGGSGEQFF.

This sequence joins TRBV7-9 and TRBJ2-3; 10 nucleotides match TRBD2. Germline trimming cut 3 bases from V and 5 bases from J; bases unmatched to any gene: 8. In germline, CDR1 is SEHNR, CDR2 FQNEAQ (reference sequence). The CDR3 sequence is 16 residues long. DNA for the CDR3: TGTGCCAGCAGCTTGGGACTAGCGAAAGGAGTAGATACGCAGTATTTT. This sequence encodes CASSLGLAKGVDTQYF.

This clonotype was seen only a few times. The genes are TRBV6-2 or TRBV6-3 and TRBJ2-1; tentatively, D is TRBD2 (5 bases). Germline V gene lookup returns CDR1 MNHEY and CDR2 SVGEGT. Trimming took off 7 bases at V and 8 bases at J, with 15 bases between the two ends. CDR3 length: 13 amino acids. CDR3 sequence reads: CASIEREYDEQFF. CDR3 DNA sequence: TGTGCCAGCATCGAGAGGGAATACGATGAGCAGTTCTTC.

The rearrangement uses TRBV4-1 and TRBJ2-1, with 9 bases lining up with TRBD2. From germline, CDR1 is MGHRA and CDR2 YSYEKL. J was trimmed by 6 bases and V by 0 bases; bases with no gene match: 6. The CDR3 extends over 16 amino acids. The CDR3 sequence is CASSQDQAGGSNEQFF. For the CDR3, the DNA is TGCGCCAGCAGCCAAGACCAAGCGGGAGGAAGCAATGAGCAGTTCTTC.

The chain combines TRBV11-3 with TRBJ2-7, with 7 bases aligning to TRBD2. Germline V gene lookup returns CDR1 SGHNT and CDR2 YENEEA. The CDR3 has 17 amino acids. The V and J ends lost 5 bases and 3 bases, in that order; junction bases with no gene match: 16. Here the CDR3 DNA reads TGTGCCAGCAGCCCCTGGTTGGGGCGGGAGAGGAGCTACGAGCAGTACTTC. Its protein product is CASSPWLGRERSYEQYF.

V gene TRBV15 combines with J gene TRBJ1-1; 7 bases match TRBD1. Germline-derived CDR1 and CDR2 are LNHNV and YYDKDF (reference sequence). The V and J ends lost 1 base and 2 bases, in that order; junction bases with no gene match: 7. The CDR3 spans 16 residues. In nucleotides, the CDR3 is TGTGCCACCAGCAGAGGAGGAAACAGGGGCAACACTGAAGCTTTCTTT. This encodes CATSRGGNRGNTEAFF.

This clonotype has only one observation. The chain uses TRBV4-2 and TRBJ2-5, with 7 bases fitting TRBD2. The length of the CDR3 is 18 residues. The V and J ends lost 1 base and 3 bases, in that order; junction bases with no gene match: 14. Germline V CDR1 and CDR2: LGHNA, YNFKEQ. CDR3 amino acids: CASSQVHGGRGSKETQYF. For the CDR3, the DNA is TGTGCCAGCAGCCAAGTGCATGGCGGGAGAGGATCTAAAGAGACCCAGTACTTC.

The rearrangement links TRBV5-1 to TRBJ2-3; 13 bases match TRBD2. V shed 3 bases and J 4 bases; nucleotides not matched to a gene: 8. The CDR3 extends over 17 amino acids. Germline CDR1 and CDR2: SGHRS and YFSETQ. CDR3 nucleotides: TGCGCCAGCAGCTCGGGACTAGCGGGAACTGTATCAGATACGCAGTATTTT. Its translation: CASSSGLAGTVSDTQYF.

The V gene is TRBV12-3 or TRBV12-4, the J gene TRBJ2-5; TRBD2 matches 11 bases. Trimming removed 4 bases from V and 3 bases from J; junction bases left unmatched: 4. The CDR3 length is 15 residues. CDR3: CASSWGTSGEETQYF. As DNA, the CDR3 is TGTGCCAGCAGTTGGGGGACTAGCGGTGAAGAGACCCAGTACTTC.

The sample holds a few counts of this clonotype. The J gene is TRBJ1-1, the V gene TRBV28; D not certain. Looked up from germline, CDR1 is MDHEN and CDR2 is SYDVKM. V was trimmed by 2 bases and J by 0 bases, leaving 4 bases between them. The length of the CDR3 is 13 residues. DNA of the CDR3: TGTGCCAGCAGTTTAAGGTTGAACACTGAAGCTTTCTTT. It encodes CASSLRLNTEAFF.

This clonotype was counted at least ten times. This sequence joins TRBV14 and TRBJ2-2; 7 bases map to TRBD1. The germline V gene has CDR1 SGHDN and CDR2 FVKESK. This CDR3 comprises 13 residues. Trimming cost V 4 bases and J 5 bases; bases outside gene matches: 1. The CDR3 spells CASSRQGTGELFF. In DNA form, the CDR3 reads TGTGCCAGCAGCCGACAGGGAACCGGGGAGCTGTTTTTT.